These 6 T cell receptor beta chains share one sample of origin, sequenced in a study of blood T cells in healthy people across ages. Then a second PCR, running roughly 7 to 11 cycles, was carried out with a sample-barcoded 5' primer and a J-beta primer mix. TCRdb passed the 5' RACE reads through MiXCR, listing each CDR3 protein once. The top ten hold roughly 10% of the sample, which has some 940,000 distinct CDR3 sequences, approximately 32% seen once. The same data also contributed to another study, on T cells of mothers and their children.

The sample was blood. The receptors originated from a woman between 35 and 50 years old in good health.

A single count supports this clonotype. The chain has TRBV7-6 and TRBJ1-6; D uncertain. Trimming removed 6 bases from V and 3 bases from J, with 6 bases in between. Germline V gives CDR1 SGHVS, CDR2 FNYEAQ. The CDR3 totals 13 residues. The CDR3 region has the DNA TGTGCCAGCAGTAAAGACTATAATTCACCCCTCCACTTT. This sequence encodes CASSKDYNSPLHF. Full variable domain (missing parts from reference TRBV7-6 and TRBJ1-6): GAGVSQSPRYKVTKRGQDVALRCDPISGHVSLYWYRQALGQGPEFLTYFNYEAQQDKSGLPNDRFSAERPEGSISTLTIQRTEQRDSAMYRCASSKDYNSPLHFGNGTRLTVT.

The chain combines TRBV10-3 with TRBJ1-1, with D tentatively TRBD1 (5 bases). The V gene's germline CDR1 is ENHRY and CDR2 SYGVKD. CDR3 size: 15 residues. V was pared by 3 bases and J by 2 bases, with 13 bases between. In nucleotides, the CDR3 is TGTGCCATCAGTGACTTCGACAGCGGAAACACTGAAGCTTTCTTT. It is translated as CAISDFDSGNTEAFF.

In its sample, this clonotype was seen many times. The gene calls are TRBV11-2 and TRBJ2-4; D is unclear. In germline, CDR1 is SGHAT, CDR2 FQNNGV. There are 12 residues in the CDR3. Trimming left V 5 bases short and J 8 bases short, with 10 bases between. In DNA form, the CDR3 reads TGTGCCAGCAGCGCCGGTCGGGACATTCAGTACTTC. This translates into CASSAGRDIQYF.

This sequence joins TRBV4-1 and TRBJ1-5; D perhaps matches TRBD1 (6 bases). Trimming left V 4 bases short and J 0 bases short, with 22 bases between. Per the germline V gene, CDR1 is MGHRA and CDR2 is YSYEKL. This CDR3 comprises 19 residues. The chain's CDR3 is CASSRTALQGSYSNQPQHF. The CDR3 bases are TGCGCCAGCAGCCGTACCGCATTACAGGGATCTTATAGCAATCAGCCCCAGCATTTT.

This chain links TRBV2 with TRBJ1-2, with D unclear. In germline, CDR1 is SNHLY, CDR2 FYNNEI. The CDR3 extends over 11 amino acids. The V gene lost 8 bases and the J gene lost 4 bases, with 8 bases spanning the gap. CDR3 sequence reads: CASVPLYGYTF. The CDR3 nucleotides read TGTGCCAGCGTCCCTCTCTATGGCTACACCTTC.

This clonotype was found many times. The chain employs TRBV11-3 and TRBJ2-6, with D perhaps being TRBD1 or TRBD2 (5 bases each). The CDR3 spans 17 residues. V dropped 5 bases and J dropped 0 bases, with 14 bases sitting between them. Germline CDR1 is SGHNT and CDR2 is YENEEA. The CDR3 loop reads CASSPGTGSSGANVLTF. For the CDR3, the DNA is TGTGCCAGCAGCCCAGGGACGGGGAGCTCTGGGGCCAACGTCCTGACTTTC. Together with reference TRBV11-3 and TRBJ2-6, the CDR3 gives the full variable domain: EAGVVQSPRYKIIEKKQPVAFWCNPISGHNTLYWYLQNLGQGPELLIRYENEEAVDDSQLPKDRFSAERLKGVDSTLKIQPAELGDSAVYLCASSPGTGSSGANVLTFGAGSRLTVL.